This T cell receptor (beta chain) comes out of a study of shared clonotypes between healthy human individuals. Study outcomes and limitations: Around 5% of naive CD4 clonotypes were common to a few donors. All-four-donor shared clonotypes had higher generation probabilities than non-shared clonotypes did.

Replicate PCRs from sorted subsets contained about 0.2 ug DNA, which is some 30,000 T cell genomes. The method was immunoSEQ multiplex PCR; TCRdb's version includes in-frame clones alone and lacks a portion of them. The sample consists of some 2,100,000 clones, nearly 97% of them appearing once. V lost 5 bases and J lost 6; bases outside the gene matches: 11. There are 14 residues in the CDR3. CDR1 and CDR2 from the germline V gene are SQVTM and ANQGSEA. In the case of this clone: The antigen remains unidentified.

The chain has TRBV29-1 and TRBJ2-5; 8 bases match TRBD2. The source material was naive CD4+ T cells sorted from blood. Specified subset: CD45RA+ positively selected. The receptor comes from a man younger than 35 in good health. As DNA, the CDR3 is TGCAGCGTTTCTGAGGCTAGCGGGTTAAAGACCCAGTACTTC. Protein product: CSVSEASGLKTQYF.